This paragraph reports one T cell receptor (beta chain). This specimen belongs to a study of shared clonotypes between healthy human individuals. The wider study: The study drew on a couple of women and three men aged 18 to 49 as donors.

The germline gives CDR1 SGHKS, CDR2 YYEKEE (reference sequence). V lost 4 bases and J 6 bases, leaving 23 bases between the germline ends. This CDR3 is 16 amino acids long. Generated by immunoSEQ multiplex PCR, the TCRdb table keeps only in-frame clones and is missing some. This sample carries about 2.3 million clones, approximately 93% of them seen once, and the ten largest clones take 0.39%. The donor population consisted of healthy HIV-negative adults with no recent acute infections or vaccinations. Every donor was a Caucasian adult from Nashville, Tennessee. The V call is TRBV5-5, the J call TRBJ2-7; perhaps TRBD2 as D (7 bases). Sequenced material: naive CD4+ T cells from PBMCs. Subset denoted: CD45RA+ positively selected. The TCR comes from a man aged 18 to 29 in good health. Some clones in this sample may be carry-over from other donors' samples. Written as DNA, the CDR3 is TGTGCCAGCAGCCAGATTCGGGGGGCCCGGGCCCTCGAGCAGTACTTC. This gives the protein CASSQIRGARALEQYF. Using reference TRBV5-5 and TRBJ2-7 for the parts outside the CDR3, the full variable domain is DAGVTQSPTHLIKTRGQQVTLRCSPISGHKSVSWYQQVLGQGPQFIFQYYEKEERGRGNFPDRFSARQFPNYSSELNVNALLLGDSALYLCASSQIRGARALEQYFGPGTRLTVT.